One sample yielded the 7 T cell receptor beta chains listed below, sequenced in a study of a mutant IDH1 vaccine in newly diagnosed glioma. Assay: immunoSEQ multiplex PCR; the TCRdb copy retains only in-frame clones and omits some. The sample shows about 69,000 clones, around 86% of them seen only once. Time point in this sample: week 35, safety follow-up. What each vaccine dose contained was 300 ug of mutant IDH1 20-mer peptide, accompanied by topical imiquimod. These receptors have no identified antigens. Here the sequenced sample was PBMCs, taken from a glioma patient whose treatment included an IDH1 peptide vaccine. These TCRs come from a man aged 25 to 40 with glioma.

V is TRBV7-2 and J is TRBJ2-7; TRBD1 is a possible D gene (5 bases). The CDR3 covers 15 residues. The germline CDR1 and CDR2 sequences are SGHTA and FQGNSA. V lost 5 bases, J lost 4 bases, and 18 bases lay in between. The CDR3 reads CASSAQAGLRYEQYF. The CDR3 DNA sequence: TGTGCCAGCAGCGCGCAGGCAGGGTTACGATACGAGCAGTACTTC.

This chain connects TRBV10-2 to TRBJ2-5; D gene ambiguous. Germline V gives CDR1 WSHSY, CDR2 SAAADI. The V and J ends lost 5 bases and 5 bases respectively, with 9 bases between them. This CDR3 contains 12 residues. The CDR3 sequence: CASSLGRETQYF. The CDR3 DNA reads TGCGCCAGCAGTCTAGGCCGGGAGACCCAGTACTTC.

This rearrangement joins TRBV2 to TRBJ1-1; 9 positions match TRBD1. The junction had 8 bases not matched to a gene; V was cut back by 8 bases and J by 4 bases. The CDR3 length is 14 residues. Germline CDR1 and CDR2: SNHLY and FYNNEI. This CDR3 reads CASGAGQGRTEAFF. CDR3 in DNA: TGTGCCAGCGGGGCGGGACAGGGACGCACTGAAGCTTTCTTT.

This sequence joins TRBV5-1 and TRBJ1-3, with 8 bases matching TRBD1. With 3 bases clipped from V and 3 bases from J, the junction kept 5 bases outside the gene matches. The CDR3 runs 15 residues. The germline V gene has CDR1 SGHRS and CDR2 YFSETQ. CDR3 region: CASSSGGSIGNTIYF. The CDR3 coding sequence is TGCGCCAGCAGCTCAGGGGGCTCGATTGGAAACACCATATATTTT.

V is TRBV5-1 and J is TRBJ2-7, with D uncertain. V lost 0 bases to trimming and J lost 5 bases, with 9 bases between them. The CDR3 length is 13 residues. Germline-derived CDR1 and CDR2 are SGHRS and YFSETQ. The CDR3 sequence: CASSLVGSHEQYF. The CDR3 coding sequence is TGCGCCAGCAGCTTGGTGGGCAGCCACGAGCAGTACTTC.

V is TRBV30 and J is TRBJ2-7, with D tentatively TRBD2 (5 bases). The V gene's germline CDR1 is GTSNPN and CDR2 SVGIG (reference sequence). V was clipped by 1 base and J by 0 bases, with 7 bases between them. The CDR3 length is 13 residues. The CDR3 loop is CAWSAAVSYEQYF. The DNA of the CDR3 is TGTGCCTGGAGTGCAGCGGTCTCCTACGAGCAGTACTTC.

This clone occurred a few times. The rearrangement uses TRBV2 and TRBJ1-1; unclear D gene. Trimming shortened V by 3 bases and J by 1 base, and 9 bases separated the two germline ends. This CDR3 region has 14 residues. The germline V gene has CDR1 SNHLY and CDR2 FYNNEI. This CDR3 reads CASSDSGWNTEAFF. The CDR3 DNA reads TGTGCCAGCAGTGATTCCGGGTGGAACACTGAAGCTTTCTTT. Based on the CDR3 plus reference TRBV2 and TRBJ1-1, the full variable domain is EPEVTQTPSHQVTQMGQEVILRCVPISNHLYFYWYRQILGQKVEFLVSFYNNEISEKSEIFDDQFSVERPDGSNFTLKIRSTKLEDSAMYFCASSDSGWNTEAFFGQGTRLTVV.